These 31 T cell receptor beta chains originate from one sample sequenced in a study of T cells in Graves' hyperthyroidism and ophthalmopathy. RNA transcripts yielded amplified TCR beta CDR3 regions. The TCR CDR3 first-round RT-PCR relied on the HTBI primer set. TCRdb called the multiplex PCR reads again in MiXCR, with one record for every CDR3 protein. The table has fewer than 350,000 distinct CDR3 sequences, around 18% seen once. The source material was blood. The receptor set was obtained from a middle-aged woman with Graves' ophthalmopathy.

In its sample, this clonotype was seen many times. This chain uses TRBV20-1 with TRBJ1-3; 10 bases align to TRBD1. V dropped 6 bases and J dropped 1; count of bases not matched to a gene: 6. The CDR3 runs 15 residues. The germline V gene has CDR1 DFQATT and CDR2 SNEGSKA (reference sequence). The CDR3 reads CSAETGGFSGNTIYF. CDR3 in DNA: TGCAGTGCAGAGACAGGGGGCTTTTCTGGAAACACCATATATTTT.

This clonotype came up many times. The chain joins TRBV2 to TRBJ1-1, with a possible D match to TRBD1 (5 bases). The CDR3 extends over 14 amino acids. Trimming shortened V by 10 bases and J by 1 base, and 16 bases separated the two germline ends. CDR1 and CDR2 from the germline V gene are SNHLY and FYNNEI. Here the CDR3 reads CATPDMTENTEAFF. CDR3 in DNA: TGTGCCACCCCTGACATGACAGAGAACACTGAAGCTTTCTTT.

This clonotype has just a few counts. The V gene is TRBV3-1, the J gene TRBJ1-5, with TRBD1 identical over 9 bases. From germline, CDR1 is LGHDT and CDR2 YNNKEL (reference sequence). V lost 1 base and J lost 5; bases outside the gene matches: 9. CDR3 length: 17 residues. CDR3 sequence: CASSQGKWGQGYQPQHF. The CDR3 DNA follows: TGTGCCAGCAGCCAAGGAAAATGGGGACAGGGCTATCAGCCCCAGCATTTT.

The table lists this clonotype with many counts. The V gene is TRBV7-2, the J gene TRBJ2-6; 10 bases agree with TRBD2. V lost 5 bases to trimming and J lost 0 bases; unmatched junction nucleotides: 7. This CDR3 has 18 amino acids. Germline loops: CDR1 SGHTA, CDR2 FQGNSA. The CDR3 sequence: CASSPRLAGSSGANVLTF. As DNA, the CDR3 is TGTGCCAGCAGCCCCAGACTAGCGGGTTCCTCTGGGGCCAACGTCCTGACTTTC.

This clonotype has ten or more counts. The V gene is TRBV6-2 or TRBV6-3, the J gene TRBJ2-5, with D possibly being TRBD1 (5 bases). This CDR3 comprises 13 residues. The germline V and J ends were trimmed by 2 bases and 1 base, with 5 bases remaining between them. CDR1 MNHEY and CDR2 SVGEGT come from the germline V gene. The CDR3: CASSYDSQETQYF. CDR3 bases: TGTGCCAGCAGTTACGACAGCCAAGAGACCCAGTACTTC.

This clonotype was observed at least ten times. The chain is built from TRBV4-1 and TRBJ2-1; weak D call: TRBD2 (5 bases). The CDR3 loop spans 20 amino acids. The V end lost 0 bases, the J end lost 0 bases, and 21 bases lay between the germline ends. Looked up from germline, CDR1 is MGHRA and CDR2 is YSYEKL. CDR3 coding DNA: TGCGCCAGCAGCCAAGATCGGCTAGCTGCTATCTCGAGCTCCTACAATGAGCAGTTCTTC. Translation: CASSQDRLAAISSSYNEQFF.

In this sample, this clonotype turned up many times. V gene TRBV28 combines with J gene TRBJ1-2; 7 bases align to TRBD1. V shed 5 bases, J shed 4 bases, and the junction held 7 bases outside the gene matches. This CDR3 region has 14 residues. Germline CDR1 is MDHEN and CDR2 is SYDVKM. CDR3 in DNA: TGTGCCAGCAGTCAGACAGGGAACATCTATGGCTACACCTTC. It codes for CASSQTGNIYGYTF.

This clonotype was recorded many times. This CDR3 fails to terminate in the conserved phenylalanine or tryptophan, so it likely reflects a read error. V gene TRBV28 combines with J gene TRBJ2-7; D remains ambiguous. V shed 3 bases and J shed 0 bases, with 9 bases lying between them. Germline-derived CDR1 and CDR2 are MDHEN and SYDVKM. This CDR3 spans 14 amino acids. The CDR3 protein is CASSFEGPSYEQYL. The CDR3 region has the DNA TGTGCCAGCAGTTTTGAAGGTCCCTCCTACGAGCAGTACCTC.

CDR3 DNA: TGTGCCAGCAGTGAATCGGGGACAGTCAATTCACCCCTCCACTTT. Residues: CASSESGTVNSPLHF. The rearrangement joins TRBV6-1 to TRBJ1-6, with 7 nucleotides matching TRBD1. V trimming: 2 bases; J trimming: 7 bases; junction bases outside the gene matches: 5. CDR3 length equals 15 residues. Germline V gives CDR1 MNHNS, CDR2 SASEGT.

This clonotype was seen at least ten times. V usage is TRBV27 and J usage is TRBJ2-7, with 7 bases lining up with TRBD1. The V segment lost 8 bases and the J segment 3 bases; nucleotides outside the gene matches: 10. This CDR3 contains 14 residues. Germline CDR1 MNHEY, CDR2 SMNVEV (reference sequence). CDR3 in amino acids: CASGTQGVVYEQYF. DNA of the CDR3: TGTGCCAGCGGAACCCAGGGGGTAGTCTACGAGCAGTACTTC.

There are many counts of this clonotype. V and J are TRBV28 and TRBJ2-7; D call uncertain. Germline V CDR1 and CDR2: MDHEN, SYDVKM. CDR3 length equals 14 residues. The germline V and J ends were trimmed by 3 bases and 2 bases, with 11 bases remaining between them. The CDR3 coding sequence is TGTGCCAGCAGTTTCACGCTCCGGACCTACGAGCAGTACTTC. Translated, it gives CASSFTLRTYEQYF.

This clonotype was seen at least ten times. Written as DNA, the CDR3 is TGTGCCTGGAGTGAAGGTGTTTTCGAGCAGTACTTC. Translated, it gives CAWSEGVFEQYF. The chain carries TRBV30 and TRBJ2-7; D not certain. The CDR3 covers 12 residues. Germline CDR1 is GTSNPN and CDR2 is SVGIG (reference sequence). V was trimmed by 1 base and J by 6 bases, leaving 10 bases between them.

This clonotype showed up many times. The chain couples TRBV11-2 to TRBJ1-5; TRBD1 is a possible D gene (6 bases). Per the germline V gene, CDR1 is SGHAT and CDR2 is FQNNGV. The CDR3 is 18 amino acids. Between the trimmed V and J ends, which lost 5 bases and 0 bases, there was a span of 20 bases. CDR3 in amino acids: CASSRGSGGLDSNQPQHF. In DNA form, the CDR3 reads TGTGCCAGCAGCAGGGGGAGCGGGGGCCTCGATAGCAATCAGCCCCAGCATTTT.

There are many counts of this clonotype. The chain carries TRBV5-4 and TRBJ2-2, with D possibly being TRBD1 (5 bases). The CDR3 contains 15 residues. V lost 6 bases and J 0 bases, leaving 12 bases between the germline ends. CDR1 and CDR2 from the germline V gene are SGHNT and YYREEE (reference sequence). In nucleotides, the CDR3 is TGTGCCAGCATGCAGAGGACACCGAACACCGGGGAGCTGTTTTTT. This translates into CASMQRTPNTGELFF.

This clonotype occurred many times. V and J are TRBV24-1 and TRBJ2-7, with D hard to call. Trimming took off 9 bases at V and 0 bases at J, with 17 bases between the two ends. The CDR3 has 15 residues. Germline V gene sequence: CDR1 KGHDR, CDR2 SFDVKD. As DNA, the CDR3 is TGTGCCACCGAGGCTCCCGGGTCGACCTCCTACGAGCAGTACTTC. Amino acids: CATEAPGSTSYEQYF.

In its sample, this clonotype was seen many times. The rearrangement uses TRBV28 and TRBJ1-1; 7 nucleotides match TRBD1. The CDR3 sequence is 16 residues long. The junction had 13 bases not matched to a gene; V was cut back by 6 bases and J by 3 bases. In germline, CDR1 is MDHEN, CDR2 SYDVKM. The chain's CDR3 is CASSNTLGQGDTEAFF. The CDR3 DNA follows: TGTGCCAGCAGCAATACCCTAGGGCAGGGGGACACTGAAGCTTTCTTT.

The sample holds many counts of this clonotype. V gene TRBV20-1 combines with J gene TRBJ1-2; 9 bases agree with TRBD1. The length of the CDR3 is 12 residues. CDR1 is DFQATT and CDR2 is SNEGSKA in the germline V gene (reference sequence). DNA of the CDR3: TGCAGCACACAGGGGGCCAGTTATGGCTACACCTTC. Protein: CSTQGASYGYTF.

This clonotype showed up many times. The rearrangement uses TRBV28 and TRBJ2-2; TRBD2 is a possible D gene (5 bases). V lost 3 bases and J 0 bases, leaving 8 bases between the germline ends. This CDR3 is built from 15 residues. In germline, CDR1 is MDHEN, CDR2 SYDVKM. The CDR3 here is CASSLRRANTGELFF. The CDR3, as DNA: TGTGCCAGCAGTTTGAGGCGGGCGAACACCGGGGAGCTGTTTTTT. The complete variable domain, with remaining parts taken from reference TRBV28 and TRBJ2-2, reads DVKVTQSSRYLVKRTGEKVFLECVQDMDHENMFWYRQDPGLGLRLIYFSYDVKMKEKGDIPEGYSVSREKKERFSLILESASTNQTSMYLCASSLRRANTGELFFGEGSRLTVL.

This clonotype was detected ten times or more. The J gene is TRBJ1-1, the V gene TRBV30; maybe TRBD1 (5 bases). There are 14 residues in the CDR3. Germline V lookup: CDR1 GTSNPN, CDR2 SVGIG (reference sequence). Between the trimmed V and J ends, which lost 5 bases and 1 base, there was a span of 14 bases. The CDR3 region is CAWRTGTENTEAFF. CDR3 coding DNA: TGTGCCTGGCGTACCGGGACGGAGAACACTGAAGCTTTCTTT.

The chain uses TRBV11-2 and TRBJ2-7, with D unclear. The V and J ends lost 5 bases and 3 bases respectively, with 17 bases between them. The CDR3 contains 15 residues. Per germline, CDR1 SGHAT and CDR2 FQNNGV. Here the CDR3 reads CASSTHLAQSYEQYF. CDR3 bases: TGTGCCAGCAGCACCCATTTAGCCCAGAGCTACGAGCAGTACTTC.

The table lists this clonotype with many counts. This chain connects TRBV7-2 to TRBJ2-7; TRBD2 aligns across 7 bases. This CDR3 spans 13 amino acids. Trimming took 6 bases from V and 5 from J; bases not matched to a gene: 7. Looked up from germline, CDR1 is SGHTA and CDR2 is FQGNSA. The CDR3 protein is CASSGRGRDEQYF. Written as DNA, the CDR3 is TGTGCCAGCAGTGGCAGAGGGAGGGACGAGCAGTACTTC. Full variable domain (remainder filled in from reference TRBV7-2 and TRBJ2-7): GAGVSQSPSNKVTEKGKDVELRCDPISGHTALYWYRQSLGQGLEFLIYFQGNSAPDKSGLPSDRFSAERTGGSVSTLTIQRTQQEDSAVYLCASSGRGRDEQYFGPGTRLTVT.

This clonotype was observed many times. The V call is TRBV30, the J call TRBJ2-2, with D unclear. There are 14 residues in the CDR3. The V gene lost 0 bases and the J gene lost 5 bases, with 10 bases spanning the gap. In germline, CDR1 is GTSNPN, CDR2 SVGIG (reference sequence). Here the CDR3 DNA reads TGTGCCTGGAGTGTCGGCACCAAAACCGGGGAGCTGTTTTTT. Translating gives CAWSVGTKTGELFF.

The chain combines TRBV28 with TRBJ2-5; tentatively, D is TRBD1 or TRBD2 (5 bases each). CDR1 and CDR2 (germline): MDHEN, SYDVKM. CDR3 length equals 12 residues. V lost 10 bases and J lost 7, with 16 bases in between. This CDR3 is CATSHWDGTQYF. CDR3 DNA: TGTGCCACCTCCCACTGGGACGGGACCCAGTACTTC.

As DNA, the CDR3 is TGTGCCAGCAGTTCCGGGACTAGCGGGATATATGAGACCCAGTACTTC. Translating it yields CASSSGTSGIYETQYF. The J gene is TRBJ2-5, the V gene TRBV28, with 13 bases that match TRBD2. Looked up from germline, CDR1 is MDHEN and CDR2 is SYDVKM. The CDR3 extends over 16 amino acids. V lost 4 bases, J lost 5 bases, and 7 bases stayed unmatched.

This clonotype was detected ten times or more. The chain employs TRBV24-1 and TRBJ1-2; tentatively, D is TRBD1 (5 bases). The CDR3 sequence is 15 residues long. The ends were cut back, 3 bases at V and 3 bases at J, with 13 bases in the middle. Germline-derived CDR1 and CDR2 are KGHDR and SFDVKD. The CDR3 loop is CATSDGTSQDYGYTF. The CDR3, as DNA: TGTGCCACCAGTGATGGGACGTCCCAGGACTATGGCTACACCTTC.

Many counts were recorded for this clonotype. CDR3 sequence (DNA): TGTGCCAGCAGTTACGGTACTGGACAGGAGAGCACAGATACGCAGTATTTT. Translated, it gives CASSYGTGQESTDTQYF. The gene calls are TRBV6-8 and TRBJ2-3; 7 bases map to TRBD1. The V and J ends lost 2 bases and 0 bases, in that order; junction bases with no gene match: 8. Germline V gene lookup returns CDR1 MNHGY and CDR2 SAAAGT. CDR3 length: 17 residues.

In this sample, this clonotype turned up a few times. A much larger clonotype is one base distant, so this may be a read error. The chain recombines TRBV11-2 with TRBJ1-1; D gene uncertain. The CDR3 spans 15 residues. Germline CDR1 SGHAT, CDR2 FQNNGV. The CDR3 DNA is TGTGTCAGCAGCAAAGTCCCTAGGAGGGACACTGAAGCTTTCTTT. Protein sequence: CVSSKVPRRDTEAFF.

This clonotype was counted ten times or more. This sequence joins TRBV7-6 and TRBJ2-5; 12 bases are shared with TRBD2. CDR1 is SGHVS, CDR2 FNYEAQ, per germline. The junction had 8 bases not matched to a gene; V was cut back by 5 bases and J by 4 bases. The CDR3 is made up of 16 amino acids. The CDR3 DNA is TGTGCCAGCAGCACCCGGACTAGCGGGACAGGAGAGACCCAGTACTTC. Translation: CASSTRTSGTGETQYF.

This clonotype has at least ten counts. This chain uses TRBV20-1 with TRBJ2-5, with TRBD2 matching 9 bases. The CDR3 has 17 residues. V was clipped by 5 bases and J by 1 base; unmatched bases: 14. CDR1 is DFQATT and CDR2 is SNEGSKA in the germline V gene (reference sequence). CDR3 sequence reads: CSAGPYGVTSGQETQYF. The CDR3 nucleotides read TGCAGTGCTGGTCCCTATGGCGTGACTAGCGGCCAAGAGACCCAGTACTTC.

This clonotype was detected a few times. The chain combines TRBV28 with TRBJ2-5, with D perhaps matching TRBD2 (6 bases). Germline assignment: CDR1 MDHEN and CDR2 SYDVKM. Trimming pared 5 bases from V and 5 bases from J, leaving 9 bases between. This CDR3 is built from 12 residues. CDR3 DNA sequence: TGTGCCAGCAGTGGGGGGACGGAGACCCAGTACTTC. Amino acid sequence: CASSGGTETQYF.

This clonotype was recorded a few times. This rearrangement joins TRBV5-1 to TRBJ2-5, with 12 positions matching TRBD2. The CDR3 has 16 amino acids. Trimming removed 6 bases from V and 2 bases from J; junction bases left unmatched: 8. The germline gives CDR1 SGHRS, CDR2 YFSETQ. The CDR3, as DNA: TGCGCCAGCACTAGCGGGAGGGCCGGACGACAAGAGACCCAGTACTTC. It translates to CASTSGRAGRQETQYF.